This T cell receptor beta chain stems from a study of T-cell memory formation after mild COVID-19. TCRdb re-called the 5' RACE reads with MiXCR, one entry per CDR3 protein. The sample yields roughly 280,000 distinct CDR3 sequences, 7.5% to 9.5% seen once. The CDR3 runs 15 residues. Germline V gene data show CDR1 as SGHAT and CDR2 as FQNNGV. V was cut by 1 base and J by 1 base, with 10 bases left in between. Sample: PBMCs or a T cell subset sorted from them (not recorded which). The gene calls are TRBV11-2 and TRBJ2-5; D not certain. This receptor was identified in a man aged 18 to 29 who had mild COVID-19 (a few samples of this study predate the infection). Cell type and time point are not known. The CDR3 here is CASSLGSGLQETQYF. CDR3 sequence (DNA): TGTGCCAGCAGCTTAGGATCGGGTCTCCAAGAGACCCAGTACTTC.